This T cell receptor (beta chain) appears in the sequencing data of a study of molecular identifiers for immune sequencing clone quantification. Study-level information: Naive CD8 cell RNA, from 20,000 or 100,000 cells, was split five ways in replicates, with four sequenced. Regarding the study as a whole: Naive cells had under 1% of molecules in clones above 20 RNA copies, effectors over 97%.

This clonotype was recorded many times. Its antigen is unknown. Sequencing libraries of naive CD8 cells derived from approximately 20,000 to 1,000,000 sorted cells with 10%, 30% or 50% RNA. The CDR3 is 14 amino acids. The germline CDR1 and CDR2 sequences are MNHEY and SVGEGT. Between the trimmed V and J ends, which lost 3 bases and 6 bases, there was a span of 12 bases. Bulk TCR libraries were made with methods that had been previously described and with listed TCR primers. Via MiXCR, TCRdb re-called the PCR reads, giving one row per CDR3 protein. The data contain about 640,000 distinct CDR3 sequences, just under 20% of them seen just once; the ten biggest clones take up roughly 0.83%.

The source is a human donor in good health. Some libraries in this study had Jurkat cell RNA spiked in. Sequenced material: naive CD8+ T cells from blood, with Jurkat cell RNA spiked in. Described subset: FACS-sorted CD8+CD4-CCR7+CD45RA+ naive T cells. This chain uses TRBV6-2 or TRBV6-3 with TRBJ1-5, with D tentatively TRBD1 (5 bases). CDR3 coding DNA: TGTGCCAGCAGTTATAGGGGATGGGGTCAGCCCCAGCATTTT. It translates to CASSYRGWGQPQHF.